The TCR beta chain described here comes from a study of cytomegalovirus exposure and HLA in healthy donors. Overall study results and limits: Rates of TCR association differed by HLA locus in a later analysis, with DRB1 highest and HLA-C lowest. Within a later analysis, the majority of CMV-associated TCR beta chains appeared HLA-restricted.

PCR amplification relied on 60 Vbeta primers (plus 13 Jbeta primers). TCRdb's copy holds only in-frame clones and misses some; the assay was immunoSEQ multiplex PCR. The sample carries 250,000 or so clones, about 86% recorded once. J lost 4 bases, V lost 5 bases, and 5 bases had no gene match. Germline loops: CDR1 SGHVS, CDR2 FQNEAQ. CDR3 size: 14 residues. A note on this clone: No antigen is known for it.

The rearrangement links TRBV7-8 to TRBJ2-7, with TRBD1 matching over 10 bases. The sample taken for sequencing was PBMCs. The sequence was collected from a woman aged 60-70 years in good health and CMV-seropositive. CDR3 loop: CASSRPGQGYEQYF. CDR3 nucleotide sequence: TGTGCCAGCAGCCGCCCGGGACAGGGGTACGAGCAGTACTTC.